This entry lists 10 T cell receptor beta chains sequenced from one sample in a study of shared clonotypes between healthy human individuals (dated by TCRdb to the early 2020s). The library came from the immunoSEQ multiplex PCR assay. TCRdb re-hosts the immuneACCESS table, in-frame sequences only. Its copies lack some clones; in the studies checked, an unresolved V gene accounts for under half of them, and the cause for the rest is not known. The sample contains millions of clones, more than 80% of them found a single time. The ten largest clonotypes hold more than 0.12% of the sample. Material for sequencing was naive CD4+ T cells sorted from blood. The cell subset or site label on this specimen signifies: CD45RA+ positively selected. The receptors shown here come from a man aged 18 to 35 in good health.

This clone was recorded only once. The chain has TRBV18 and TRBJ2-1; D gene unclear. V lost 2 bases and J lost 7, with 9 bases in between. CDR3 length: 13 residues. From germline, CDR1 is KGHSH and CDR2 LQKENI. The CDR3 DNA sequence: TGTGCCAGCTCACCAGGGGTCCCTAATGAGCAGTTCTTC. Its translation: CASSPGVPNEQFF.

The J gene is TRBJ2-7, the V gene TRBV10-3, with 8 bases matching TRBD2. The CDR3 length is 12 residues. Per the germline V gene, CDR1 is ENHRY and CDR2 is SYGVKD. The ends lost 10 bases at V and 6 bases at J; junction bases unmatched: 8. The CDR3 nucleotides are TGTGCCACCCCGGGGGGGGAAGGCGAGCAGTACTTC. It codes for CATPGGEGEQYF.

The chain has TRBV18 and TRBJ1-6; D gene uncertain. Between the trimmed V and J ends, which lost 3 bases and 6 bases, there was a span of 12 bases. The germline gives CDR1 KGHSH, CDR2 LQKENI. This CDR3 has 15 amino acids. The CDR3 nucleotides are TGTGCCAGCTCACCGGAGGGCCCCAGTAATTCACCCCTCCACTTT. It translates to CASSPEGPSNSPLHF.

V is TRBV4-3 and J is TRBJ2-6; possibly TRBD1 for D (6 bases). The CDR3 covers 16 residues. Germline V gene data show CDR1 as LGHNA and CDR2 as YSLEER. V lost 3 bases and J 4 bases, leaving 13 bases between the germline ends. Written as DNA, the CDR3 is TGCGCCAGCAGCCAGAACACAGGGACAGGGGCCAACGTCCTGACTTTC. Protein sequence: CASSQNTGTGANVLTF.

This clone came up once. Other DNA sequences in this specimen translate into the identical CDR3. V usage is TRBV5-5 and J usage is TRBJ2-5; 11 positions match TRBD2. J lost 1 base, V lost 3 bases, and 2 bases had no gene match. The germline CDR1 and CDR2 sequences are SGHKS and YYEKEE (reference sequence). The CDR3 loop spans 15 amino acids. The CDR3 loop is CASSWGTSGQETQYF. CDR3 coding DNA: TGTGCCAGCAGCTGGGGGACTAGCGGCCAAGAGACCCAGTACTTC.

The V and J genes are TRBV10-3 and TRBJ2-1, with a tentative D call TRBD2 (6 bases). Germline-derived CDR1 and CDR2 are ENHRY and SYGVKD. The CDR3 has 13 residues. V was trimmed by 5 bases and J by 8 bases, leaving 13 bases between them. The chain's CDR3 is CAISRTIQDEQFF. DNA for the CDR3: TGTGCCATCAGTCGGACTATCCAAGATGAGCAGTTCTTC.

CDR3 residues: CASSLQGVGNTEAFF. The CDR3 DNA is TGTGCCAGTAGTTTACAGGGTGTCGGGAACACTGAAGCTTTCTTT. This chain connects TRBV19 to TRBJ1-1; maybe TRBD1 (6 bases). CDR1 is LNHDA and CDR2 is SQIVND in the germline V gene (reference sequence). The CDR3 is made up of 15 amino acids. V gave up 5 bases and J gave up 1 base, with 14 bases separating them.

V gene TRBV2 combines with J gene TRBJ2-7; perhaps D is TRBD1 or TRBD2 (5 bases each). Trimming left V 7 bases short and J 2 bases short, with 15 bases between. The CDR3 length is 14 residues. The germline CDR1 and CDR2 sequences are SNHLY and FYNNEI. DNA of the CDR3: TGTGCCAGCACCTACAACCGGGGCCCCTACGAGCAGTACTTC. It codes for CASTYNRGPYEQYF. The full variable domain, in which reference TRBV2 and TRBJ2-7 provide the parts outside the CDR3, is EPEVTQTPSHQVTQMGQEVILRCVPISNHLYFYWYRQILGQKVEFLVSFYNNEISEKSEIFDDQFSVERPDGSNFTLKIRSTKLEDSAMYFCASTYNRGPYEQYFGPGTRLTVT.

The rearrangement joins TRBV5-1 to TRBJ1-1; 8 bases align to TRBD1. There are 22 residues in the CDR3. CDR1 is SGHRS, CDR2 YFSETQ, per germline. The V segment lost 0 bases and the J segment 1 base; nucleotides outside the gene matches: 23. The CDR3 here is CASSLVGGPGQVGYFQNTEAFF. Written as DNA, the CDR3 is TGCGCCAGCAGCTTGGTGGGGGGACCGGGACAGGTTGGCTACTTTCAGAACACTGAAGCTTTCTTT.

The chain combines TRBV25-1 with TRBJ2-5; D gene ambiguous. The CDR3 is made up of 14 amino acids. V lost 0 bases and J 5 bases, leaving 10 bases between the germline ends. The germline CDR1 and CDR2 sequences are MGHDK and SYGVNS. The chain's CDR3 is CASSEYEYWETQYF. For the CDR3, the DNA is TGTGCCAGCAGTGAATACGAGTATTGGGAGACCCAGTACTTC. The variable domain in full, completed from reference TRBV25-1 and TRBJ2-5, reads EADIYQTPRYLVIGTGKKITLECSQTMGHDKMYWYQQDPGMELHLIHYSYGVNSTEKGDLSSESTVSRIRTEHFPLTLESARPSHTSQYLCASSEYEYWETQYFGPGTRLLVL.